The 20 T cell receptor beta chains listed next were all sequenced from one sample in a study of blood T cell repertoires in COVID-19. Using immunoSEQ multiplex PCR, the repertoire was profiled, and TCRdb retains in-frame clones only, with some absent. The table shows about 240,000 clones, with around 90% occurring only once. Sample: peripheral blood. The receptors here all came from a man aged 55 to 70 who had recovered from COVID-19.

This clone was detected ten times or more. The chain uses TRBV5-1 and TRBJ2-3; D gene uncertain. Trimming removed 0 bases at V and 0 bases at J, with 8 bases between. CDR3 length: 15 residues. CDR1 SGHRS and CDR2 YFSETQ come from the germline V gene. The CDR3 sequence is CASSLDSSSTDTQYF. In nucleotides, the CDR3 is TGCGCCAGCAGCTTGGACAGCTCTAGCACAGATACGCAGTATTTT. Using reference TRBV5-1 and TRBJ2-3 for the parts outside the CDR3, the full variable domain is KAGVTQTPRYLIKTRGQQVTLSCSPISGHRSVSWYQQTPGQGLQFLFEYFSETQRNKGNFPGRFSGRQFSNSRSEMNVSTLELGDSALYLCASSLDSSSTDTQYFGPGTRLTVL.

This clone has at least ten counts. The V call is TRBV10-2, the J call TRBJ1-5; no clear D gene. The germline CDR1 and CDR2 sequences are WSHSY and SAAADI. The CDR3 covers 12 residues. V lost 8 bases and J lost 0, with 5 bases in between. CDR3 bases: TGCGCCAGCTCGTATAGCAATCAGCCCCAGCATTTT. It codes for CASSYSNQPQHF.

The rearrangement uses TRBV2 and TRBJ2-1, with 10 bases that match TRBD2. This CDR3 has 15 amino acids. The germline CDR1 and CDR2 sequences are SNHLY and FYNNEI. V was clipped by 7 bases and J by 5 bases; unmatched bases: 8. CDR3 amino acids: CASTRTSGANNEQFF. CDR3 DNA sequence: TGTGCCAGCACCAGAACTAGCGGGGCCAACAATGAGCAGTTCTTC.

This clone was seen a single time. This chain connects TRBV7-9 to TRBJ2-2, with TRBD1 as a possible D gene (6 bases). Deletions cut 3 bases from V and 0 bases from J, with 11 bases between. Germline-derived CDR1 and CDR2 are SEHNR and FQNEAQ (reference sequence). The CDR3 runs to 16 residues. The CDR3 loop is CASSFYGGANTGELFF. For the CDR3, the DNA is TGTGCCAGCAGCTTCTATGGGGGCGCGAACACCGGGGAGCTGTTTTTT.

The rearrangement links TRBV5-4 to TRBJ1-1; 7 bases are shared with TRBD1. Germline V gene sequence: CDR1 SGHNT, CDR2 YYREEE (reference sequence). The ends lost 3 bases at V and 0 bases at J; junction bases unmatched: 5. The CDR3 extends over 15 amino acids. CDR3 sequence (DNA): TGTGCCAGCAGCTCGGAGGGACAGATGAACACTGAAGCTTTCTTT. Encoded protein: CASSSEGQMNTEAFF.

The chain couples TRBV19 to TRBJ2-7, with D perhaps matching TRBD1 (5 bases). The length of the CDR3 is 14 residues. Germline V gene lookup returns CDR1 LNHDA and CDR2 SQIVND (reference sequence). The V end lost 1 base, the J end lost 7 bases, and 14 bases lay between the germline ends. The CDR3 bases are TGTGCCAGTAGTATAGCTGGCAGGGCGAATGAGCAGTACTTC. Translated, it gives CASSIAGRANEQYF.

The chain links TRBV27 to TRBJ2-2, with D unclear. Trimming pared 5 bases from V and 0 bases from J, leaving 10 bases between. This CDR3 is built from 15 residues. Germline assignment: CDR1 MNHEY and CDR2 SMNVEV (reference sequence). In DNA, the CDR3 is TGTGCCAGCAGTCCCGCGAGGACGAACACCGGGGAGCTGTTTTTT. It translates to CASSPARTNTGELFF.

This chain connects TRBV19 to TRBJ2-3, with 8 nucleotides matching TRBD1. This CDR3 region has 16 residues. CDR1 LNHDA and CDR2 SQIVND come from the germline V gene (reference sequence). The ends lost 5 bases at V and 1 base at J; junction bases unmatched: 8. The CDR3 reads CASSPGGQGGTDTQYF. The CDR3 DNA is TGTGCCAGTAGTCCGGGCGGACAGGGTGGCACAGATACGCAGTATTTT.

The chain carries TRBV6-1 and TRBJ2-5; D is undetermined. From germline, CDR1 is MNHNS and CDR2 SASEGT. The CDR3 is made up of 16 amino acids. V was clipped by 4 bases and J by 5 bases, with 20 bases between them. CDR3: CASSGASIPSLETQYF. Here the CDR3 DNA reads TGTGCCAGCAGTGGGGCTTCCATTCCCTCGCTGGAGACCCAGTACTTC.

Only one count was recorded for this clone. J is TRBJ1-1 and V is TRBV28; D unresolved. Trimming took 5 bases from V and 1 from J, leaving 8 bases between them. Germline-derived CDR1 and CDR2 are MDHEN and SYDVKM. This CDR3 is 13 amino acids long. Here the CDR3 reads CASSAYRNTEAFF. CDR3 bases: TGTGCCAGCAGTGCTTACAGGAACACTGAAGCTTTCTTT.

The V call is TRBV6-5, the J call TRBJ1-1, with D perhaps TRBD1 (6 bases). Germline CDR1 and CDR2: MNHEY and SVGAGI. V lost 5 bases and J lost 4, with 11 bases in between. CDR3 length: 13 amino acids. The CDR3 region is CASSTGSRTEAFF. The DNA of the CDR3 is TGTGCCAGCAGTACAGGGTCCCGCACTGAAGCTTTCTTT.

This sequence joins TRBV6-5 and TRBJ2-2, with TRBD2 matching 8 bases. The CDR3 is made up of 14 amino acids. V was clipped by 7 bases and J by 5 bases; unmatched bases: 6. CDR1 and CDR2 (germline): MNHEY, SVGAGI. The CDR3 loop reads CASTRSGRTGELFF. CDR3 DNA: TGTGCCAGCACCCGAAGCGGGAGAACCGGGGAGCTGTTTTTT.

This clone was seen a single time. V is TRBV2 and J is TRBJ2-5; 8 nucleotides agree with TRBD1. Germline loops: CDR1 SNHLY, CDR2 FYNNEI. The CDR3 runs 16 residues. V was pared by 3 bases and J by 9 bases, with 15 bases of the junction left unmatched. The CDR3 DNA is TGTGCCAGCAGTGAGGGCCCGACAGGGGTTGGGTTGGCCCAGTACTTC. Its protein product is CASSEGPTGVGLAQYF.

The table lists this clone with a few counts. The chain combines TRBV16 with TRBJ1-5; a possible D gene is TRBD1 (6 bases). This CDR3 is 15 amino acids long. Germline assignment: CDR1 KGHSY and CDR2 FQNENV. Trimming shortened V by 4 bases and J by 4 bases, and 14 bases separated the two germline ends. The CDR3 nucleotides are TGTGCCAGCAGCCCGACGGGGGGCGGAAATCAGCCCCAGCATTTT. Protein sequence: CASSPTGGGNQPQHF.

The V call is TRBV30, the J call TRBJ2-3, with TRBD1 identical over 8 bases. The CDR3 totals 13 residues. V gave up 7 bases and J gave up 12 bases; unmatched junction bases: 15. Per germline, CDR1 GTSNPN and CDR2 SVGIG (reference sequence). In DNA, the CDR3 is TGTGCCTACTCCGGGACAGGTTTTAGGTCTCAGTATTTT. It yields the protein CAYSGTGFRSQYF.

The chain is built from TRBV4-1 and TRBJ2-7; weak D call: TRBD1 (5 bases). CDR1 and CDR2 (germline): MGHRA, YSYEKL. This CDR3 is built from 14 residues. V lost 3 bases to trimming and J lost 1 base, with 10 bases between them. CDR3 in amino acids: CASSQGQLSYEQYF. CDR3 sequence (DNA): TGCGCCAGCAGCCAGGGGCAGCTGTCCTACGAGCAGTACTTC.

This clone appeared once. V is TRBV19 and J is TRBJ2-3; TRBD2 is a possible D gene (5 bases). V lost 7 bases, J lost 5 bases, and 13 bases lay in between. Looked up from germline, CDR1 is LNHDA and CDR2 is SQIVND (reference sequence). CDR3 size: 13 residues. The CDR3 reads CASTRTEGDTQYF. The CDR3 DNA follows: TGTGCCAGTACCAGAACAGAGGGAGATACGCAGTATTTT.

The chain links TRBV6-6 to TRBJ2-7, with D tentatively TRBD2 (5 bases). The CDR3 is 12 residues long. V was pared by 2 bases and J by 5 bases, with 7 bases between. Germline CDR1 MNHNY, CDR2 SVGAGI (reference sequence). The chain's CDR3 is CASSYAEDEQYV. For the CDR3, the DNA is TGTGCCAGCAGTTACGCGGAGGACGAGCAGTACGTC.

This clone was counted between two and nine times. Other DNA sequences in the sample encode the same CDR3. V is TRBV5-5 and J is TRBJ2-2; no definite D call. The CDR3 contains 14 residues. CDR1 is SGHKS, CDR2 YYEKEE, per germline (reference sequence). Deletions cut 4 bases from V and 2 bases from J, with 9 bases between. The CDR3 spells CASSLTLNTGELFF. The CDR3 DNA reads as TGTGCCAGCAGCCTGACTCTAAACACCGGGGAGCTGTTTTTT.

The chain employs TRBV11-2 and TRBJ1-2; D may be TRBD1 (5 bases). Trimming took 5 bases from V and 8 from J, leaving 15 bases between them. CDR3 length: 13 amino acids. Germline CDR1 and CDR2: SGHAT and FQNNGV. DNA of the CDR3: TGTGCCAGCAGCCCACAGAGATGGGGCGGCTACACCTTC. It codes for CASSPQRWGGYTF.